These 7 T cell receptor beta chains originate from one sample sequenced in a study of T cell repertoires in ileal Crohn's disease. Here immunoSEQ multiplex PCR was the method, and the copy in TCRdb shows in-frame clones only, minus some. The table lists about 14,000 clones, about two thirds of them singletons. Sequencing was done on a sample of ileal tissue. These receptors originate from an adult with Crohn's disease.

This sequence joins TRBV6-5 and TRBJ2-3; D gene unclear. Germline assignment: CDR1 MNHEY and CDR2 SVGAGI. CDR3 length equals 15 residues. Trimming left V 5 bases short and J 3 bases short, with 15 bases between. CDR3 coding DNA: TGTGCCAGCAGTGGCGAATCCGGACGAACAGATACGCAGTATTTT. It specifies CASSGESGRTDTQYF.

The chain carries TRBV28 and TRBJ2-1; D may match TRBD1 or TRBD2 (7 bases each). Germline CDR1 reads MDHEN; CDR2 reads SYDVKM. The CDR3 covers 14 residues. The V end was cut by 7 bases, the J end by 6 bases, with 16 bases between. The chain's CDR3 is CASKSGGQLNEQFF. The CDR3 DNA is TGTGCCAGCAAGTCGGGGGGACAGCTCAATGAGCAGTTCTTC.

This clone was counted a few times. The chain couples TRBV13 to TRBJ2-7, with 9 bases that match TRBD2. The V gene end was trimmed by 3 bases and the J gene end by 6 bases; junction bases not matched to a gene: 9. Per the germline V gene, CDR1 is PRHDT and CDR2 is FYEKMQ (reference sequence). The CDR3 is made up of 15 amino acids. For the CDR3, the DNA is TGTGCCAGCAGCTTTTCTTCGCGGGGGGGCCGCGAGCAGTACTTC. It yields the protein CASSFSSRGGREQYF.

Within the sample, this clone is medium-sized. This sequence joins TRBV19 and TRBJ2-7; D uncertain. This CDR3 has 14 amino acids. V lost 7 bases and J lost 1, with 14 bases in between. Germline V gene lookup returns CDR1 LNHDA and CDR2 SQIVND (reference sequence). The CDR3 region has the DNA TGTGCCAGTACCACAACTCAAGATTCCTACGAGCAGTACTTC. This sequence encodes CASTTTQDSYEQYF.

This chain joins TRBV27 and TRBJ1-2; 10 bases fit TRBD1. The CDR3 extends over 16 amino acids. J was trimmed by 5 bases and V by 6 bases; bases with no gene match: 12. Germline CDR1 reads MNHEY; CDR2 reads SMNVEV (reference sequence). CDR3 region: CASSGVRQGAQYGYTF. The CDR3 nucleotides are TGTGCCAGCAGCGGGGTTCGACAGGGGGCGCAATATGGCTACACCTTC.

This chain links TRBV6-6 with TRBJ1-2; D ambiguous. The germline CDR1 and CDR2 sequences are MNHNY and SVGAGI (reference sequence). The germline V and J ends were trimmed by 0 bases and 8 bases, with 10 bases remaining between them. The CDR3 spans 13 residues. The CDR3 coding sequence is TGTGCCAGCAGTTACTCCGCGTCATCCGGCTACACCTTC. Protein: CASSYSASSGYTF.

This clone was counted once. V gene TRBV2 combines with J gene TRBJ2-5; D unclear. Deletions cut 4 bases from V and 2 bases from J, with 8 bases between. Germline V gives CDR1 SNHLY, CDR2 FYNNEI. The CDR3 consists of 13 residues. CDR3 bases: TGTGCCAGCAGTGCAGGTGGGCAAGAGACCCAGTACTTC. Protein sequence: CASSAGGQETQYF.